The clone carrying this T cell receptor (beta chain) appeared a few times. Its antigen is not known. According to the study, TCR beta libraries were built with iRepertoire HTBI primers and CDR3-region Arm-PCR. TCRdb re-called the multiplex PCR reads through MiXCR, storing one row per CDR3 protein. Found here are hundreds of thousands of distinct CDR3 sequences, roughly 17% of them singletons; the top ten hold around 10%. Described time point: newly diagnosed GD, antithyroid drugs for less than 3 months. There was RNA extracted from PBMCs, and the TCR library was made from it. This sample was included in a study of regulatory T cells in long-lasting Graves disease. Findings and limits, study-wide: Among samples with persistent disease, TRBV28, TRBJ1-2 and TRBJ2-5 were favored. TCR diversity was lower in persistent than newly diagnosed Graves' disease. Persistent patients shared more public clonotypes (under 3,000) than newly diagnosed patients (about 970).

Trimming shortened V by 8 bases and J by 4 bases, and 18 bases separated the two germline ends. The CDR3 spans 15 residues. Germline CDR1 and CDR2: MDHEN and SYDVKM. The data were also submitted as part of a second study, on T cells in Graves' hyperthyroidism and ophthalmopathy. That paper states: Patients with uncontrolled infections, other autoimmune diseases, pregnancy or lactation were excluded.

This chain links TRBV28 with TRBJ2-1, with a weak D call TRBD1 (5 bases). The starting material was peripheral blood mononuclear cells (PBMCs), obtained at new diagnosis, from a patient treated with antithyroid drugs. The sequence derives from a woman aged 25 to 39 with Graves disease. CDR3 nucleotide sequence: TGTGCCAGCGCCATGGGGCGGTTTGCGTACAATGAGCAGTTCTTC. Its protein is CASAMGRFAYNEQFF.